The 11 T cell receptor beta chains in this list originate from one sample, sequenced in a study of metastatic and nonmetastatic thyroid tumors. Thyroid surgery was preceded by no treatment in any patient. TCRdb re-clonotyped the PCR reads through MiXCR. The table shows roughly 6,600 clones, with roughly a third occurring only once. Sample: adjacent normal tissue. These receptor sequences come from a female donor with papillary thyroid cancer or a benign thyroid nodule (not recorded which). Some clones in this sample may be carry-over from other donors' samples.

The chain joins TRBV10-2 to TRBJ2-7, with D unresolved. The V end lost 9 bases, the J end lost 6 bases, and 6 bases lay between the germline ends. The CDR3 sequence is 9 residues long. CDR1 is WSHSY, CDR2 SAAADI, per germline. DNA for the CDR3: TGCGCCAGGTCATTCGAGCAGTACTTC. Translation gives CARSFEQYF.

This clone occurred once. The gene calls are TRBV11-3 and TRBJ2-2, with D perhaps matching TRBD1 (5 bases). The CDR3 covers 15 residues. Germline V gene sequence: CDR1 SGHNT, CDR2 YENEEA. Trimming removed 1 base from V and 6 bases from J, with 12 bases in between. DNA of the CDR3: TGTGCCAGCAGCTTAGCCAGGGCCTCAGCCGGGGAGCTGTTTTTT. This codes for CASSLARASAGELFF.

This chain joins TRBV7-9 and TRBJ2-7, with TRBD2 matching over 10 bases. The germline V gene has CDR1 SEHNR and CDR2 FQNEAQ (reference sequence). V trimming: 4 bases; J trimming: 4 bases; junction bases outside the gene matches: 4. CDR3 length equals 14 residues. Written as DNA, the CDR3 is TGTGCCAGCAGCTGGGAGACTAGCGGGTACGAGCAGTACTTC. This codes for CASSWETSGYEQYF.

The chain links TRBV11-2 to TRBJ2-7, with TRBD2 matching over 14 bases. V shed 6 bases and J 1 base; nucleotides not matched to a gene: 5. Germline V gene lookup returns CDR1 SGHAT and CDR2 FQNNGV. The CDR3 consists of 16 residues. The DNA for the CDR3 is TGTGCCAGCAGTAAGACTAGCGGGAGGGGGTCCTACGAGCAGTACTTC. Protein: CASSKTSGRGSYEQYF.

The rearrangement links TRBV6-1 to TRBJ2-1; 7 nucleotides line up with TRBD2. CDR3 length equals 15 residues. V trimming: 3 bases; J trimming: 2 bases; junction bases outside the gene matches: 4. In germline, CDR1 is MNHNS, CDR2 SASEGT. The chain's CDR3 is CASSEGGYAYNEQFF. Written as DNA, the CDR3 is TGTGCCAGCAGTGAGGGGGGGTACGCCTACAATGAGCAGTTCTTC.

This clone was recorded many times. The CDR3 nucleotides are TGTGCCAGCAGCCAAAGAGGGGAGCTGTTTTTT. It is translated as CASSQRGELFF. The chain couples TRBV14 to TRBJ2-2; D remains unclear. Trimming stripped 2 bases from V and 8 bases from J, with 3 bases between. The germline gives CDR1 SGHDN, CDR2 FVKESK. The CDR3 has 11 residues.

This clone appeared a few times. The rearrangement links TRBV28 to TRBJ2-7; 13 nucleotides line up with TRBD2. V shed 4 bases and J 6 bases; nucleotides not matched to a gene: 0. There are 13 residues in the CDR3. Germline CDR1 and CDR2: MDHEN and SYDVKM. In nucleotides, the CDR3 is TGTGCCAGCAGTTGGACTAGCGGGAGCGAGCAGTACTTC. Amino acids: CASSWTSGSEQYF.

This sequence joins TRBV6-5 and TRBJ2-7; no firm D call. Germline V CDR1 and CDR2: MNHEY, SVGAGI. The CDR3 spans 14 residues. V lost 2 bases and J lost 4, with 12 bases in between. The CDR3 spells CASSYRARSYEQYF. The CDR3 nucleotides read TGTGCCAGCAGTTACCGGGCCAGGAGTTACGAGCAGTACTTC.

The chain links TRBV28 to TRBJ1-1; D is unclear. The CDR3 loop spans 12 amino acids. V lost 8 bases to trimming and J lost 0 bases, with 7 bases between them. CDR1 and CDR2 from the germline V gene are MDHEN and SYDVKM. The CDR3 DNA reads TGTGCCAGCTTACGTATGAACACTGAAGCTTTCTTT. Its protein product is CASLRMNTEAFF. The full variable domain, its missing parts supplied by reference TRBV28 and TRBJ1-1, is DVKVTQSSRYLVKRTGEKVFLECVQDMDHENMFWYRQDPGLGLRLIYFSYDVKMKEKGDIPEGYSVSREKKERFSLILESASTNQTSMYLCASLRMNTEAFFGQGTRLTVV.

The chain uses TRBV19 and TRBJ2-3; the match to TRBD2 covers 7 bases. Germline V lookup: CDR1 LNHDA, CDR2 SQIVND (reference sequence). This CDR3 spans 15 amino acids. Losses at the gene ends were 4 bases for V and 2 bases for J; bases not matched to a gene: 6. The CDR3 DNA sequence: TGTGCCAGTAGTAAGCGGGACTCCTACACAGATACGCAGTATTTT. This encodes CASSKRDSYTDTQYF.

The V gene is TRBV20-1, the J gene TRBJ2-3; D is perhaps TRBD2 (6 bases). CDR3 length: 14 residues. Germline V lookup: CDR1 DFQATT, CDR2 SNEGSKA (reference sequence). V lost 4 bases to trimming and J lost 2 bases, with 13 bases between them. The CDR3 region is CSANKRGLTDTQYF. The DNA for the CDR3 is TGCAGTGCTAATAAGAGGGGACTCACAGATACGCAGTATTTT.